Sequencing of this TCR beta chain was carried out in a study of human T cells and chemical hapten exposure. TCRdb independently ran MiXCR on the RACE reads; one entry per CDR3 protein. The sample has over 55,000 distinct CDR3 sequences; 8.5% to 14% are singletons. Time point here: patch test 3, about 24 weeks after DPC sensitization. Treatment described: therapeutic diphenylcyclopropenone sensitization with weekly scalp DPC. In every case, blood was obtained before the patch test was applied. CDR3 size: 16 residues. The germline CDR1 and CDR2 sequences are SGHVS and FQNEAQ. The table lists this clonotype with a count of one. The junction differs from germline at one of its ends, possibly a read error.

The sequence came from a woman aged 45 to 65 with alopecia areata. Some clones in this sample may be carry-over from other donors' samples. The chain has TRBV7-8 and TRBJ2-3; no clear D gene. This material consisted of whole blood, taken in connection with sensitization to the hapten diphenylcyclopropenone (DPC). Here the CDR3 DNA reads TGTACCAGCAGCTTAAAGGTGGTTACTGTTGCAGATACGCAGTATTTT. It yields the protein CTSSLKVVTVADTQYF.